Listed below are T cell receptor beta chains from one sample, sequenced in a study of CD8+CD57+ T cells in acquired aplastic anemia. Each CDR3 protein gets one entry after TCRdb re-called the reads with MiXCR. The data show under 150,000 distinct CDR3 sequences, about 40% seen once. The sequencing sample was made of sorted CD4+, CD8+, or CD8+CD57+ T cells (not recorded which) from PBMCs. The receptor set was obtained from a human donor with aplastic anemia. CDR3s include the opening cysteine and the closing phenylalanine or tryptophan.

j_call: TRBJ2-2
v_call: TRBV10-1
cdr3_aa: CASSVLRSTGGLFF

j_call: TRBJ1-2
v_call: TRBV27
cdr3_aa: CASSPPQGVPTF

j_call: TRBJ1-1
v_call: TRBV2
cdr3_aa: CASSPVLRGGTEAFF

j_call: TRBJ1-1
v_call: TRBV7-2
cdr3_aa: CASSRHLNTEAFF

j_call: TRBJ1-6
v_call: TRBV19
cdr3_aa: CASSALTNSPLHF

j_call: TRBJ2-5
v_call: TRBV5-6
cdr3_aa: CASSDWETQYF

j_call: TRBJ2-3
v_call: TRBV10-2
cdr3_aa: CASRTSGASSTDTQYF

j_call: TRBJ2-6
v_call: TRBV10-2
cdr3_aa: CASSDGLAGGLANVLTF

j_call: TRBJ2-1
v_call: TRBV10-1
cdr3_aa: CAGHPLHGGSTDEQFF

j_call: TRBJ1-5
v_call: TRBV18
cdr3_aa: CASSPGTGIGQPQHF

j_call: TRBJ1-4
v_call: TRBV3-1
cdr3_aa: CASSQDVGGVEKLFF

j_call: TRBJ2-6
v_call: TRBV2
cdr3_aa: CASSRGSGASVLTF

j_call: TRBJ1-1
v_call: TRBV2
cdr3_aa: CAREQDRIQNTEAFF

j_call: TRBJ1-6
v_call: TRBV7-9
cdr3_aa: CASSRRQGNNSPLHF

j_call: TRBJ2-7
v_call: TRBV7-9
cdr3_aa: CASSPRAGRGYEQYF

j_call: TRBJ2-6
v_call: TRBV6-5
cdr3_aa: CASSYLRSKANVLTF

j_call: TRBJ1-2
v_call: TRBV20-1
cdr3_aa: CSARDLRGEGYTF

j_call: TRBJ2-3
v_call: TRBV7-9
cdr3_aa: CASSEQAGVKSDTQYF